This T cell receptor beta chain was found in a study of identical twins. The study's findings and limits: With abundant cord blood beta clonotypes, insertions were fewer; memory repertoires showed no such pattern. Out-of-frame alpha sequences shared by twins were enriched for low generation probability.

On this clonotype: The antigen is undetermined.

TCRdb fed the 5' RACE reads into MiXCR, producing one record per CDR3 protein. The data show approximately 350,000 distinct CDR3 sequences, with 9% to 15% seen just once and roughly 7.8% held by the top ten. CDR1 is SGHKS, CDR2 YYEKEE, per germline (reference sequence). V was shortened by 2 bases and J by 6 bases, with 14 bases between the two germline ends. The CDR3 covers 15 residues. Healthy Caucasians, and only they, were the donors. The same sample was also studied in work on yellow fever vaccine responses in identical twins. That study reports: Reported findings indicate that twins' vaccine T cell responses seemed partially convergent, partially personalized.

This sequence originates from a woman in her late teens or twenties in good health. The genes are TRBV5-5 and TRBJ1-4; D might be TRBD1 (6 bases). Material for sequencing was CD8+ T cells sorted from blood. CDR3 DNA sequence: TGTGCCAGCAGCTTTGCGGGGGCTCGGGATGAAAAACTGTTTTTT. It is translated as CASSFAGARDEKLFF.